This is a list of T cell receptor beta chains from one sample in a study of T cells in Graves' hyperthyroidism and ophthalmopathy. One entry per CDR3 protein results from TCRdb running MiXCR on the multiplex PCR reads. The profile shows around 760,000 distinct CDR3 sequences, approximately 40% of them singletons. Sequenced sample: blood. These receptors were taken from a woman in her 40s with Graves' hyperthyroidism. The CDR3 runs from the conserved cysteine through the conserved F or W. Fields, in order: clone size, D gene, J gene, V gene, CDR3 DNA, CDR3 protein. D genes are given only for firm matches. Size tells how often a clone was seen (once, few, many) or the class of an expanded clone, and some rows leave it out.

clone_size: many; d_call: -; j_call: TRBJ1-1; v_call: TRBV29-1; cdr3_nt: TGCAGCGCCCTCCGAGGGGGGACGGTGAACACTGAAGCTTTCTTT; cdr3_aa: CSALRGGTVNTEAFF
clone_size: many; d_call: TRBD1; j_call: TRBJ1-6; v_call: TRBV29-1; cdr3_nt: TGCAGCGTGAGGGACAGGACTCTTAATTCACCCCTCCACTTT; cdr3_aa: CSVRDRTLNSPLHF
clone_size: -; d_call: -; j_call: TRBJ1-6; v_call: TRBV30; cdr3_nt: TGTGCCTGGATCAACGGGGACTCCTATAATTCACCCCTCCACTTT; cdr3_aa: CAWINGDSYNSPLHF
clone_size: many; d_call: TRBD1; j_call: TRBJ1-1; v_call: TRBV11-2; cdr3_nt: TGTGCCAGCAGCCCGGGACAGCTCACTGAAGCTTTCTTT; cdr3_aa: CASSPGQLTEAFF
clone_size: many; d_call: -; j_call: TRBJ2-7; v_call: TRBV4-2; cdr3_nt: TGTGCCAGCAGCCAAGATCAAGCCTACGAGCAGTACTTC; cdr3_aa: CASSQDQAYEQYF
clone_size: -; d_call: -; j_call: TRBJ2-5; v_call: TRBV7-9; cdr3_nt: TGTGCCAGCAGCTTAGTGGGGCCCCAAGAGACCCAGTACTTC; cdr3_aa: CASSLVGPQETQYF
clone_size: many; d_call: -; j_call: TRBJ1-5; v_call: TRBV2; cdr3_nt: TGTGCCAGCAGAATTAGCAATCAGCCCCAGCATTTT; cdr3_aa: CASRISNQPQHF
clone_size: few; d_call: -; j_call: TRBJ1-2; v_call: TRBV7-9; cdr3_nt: TGTGCCAGCAGCTTACACTCCGGGGACGCATTCAGCCGAAATGGCTACACCTTC; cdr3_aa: CASSLHSGDAFSRNGYTF
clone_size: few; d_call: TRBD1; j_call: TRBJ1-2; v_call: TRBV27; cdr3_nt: TGTGCCAGCAGAGCTGACAGGGTCGGTAACTATGGCTACACCTTC; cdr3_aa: CASRADRVGNYGYTF
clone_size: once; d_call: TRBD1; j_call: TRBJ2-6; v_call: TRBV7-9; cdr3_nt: TGTGCCAGCAGCTCCCGGGACAGGGCCGAAATCTCTGGGGCCAACGTCCTGACTTTC; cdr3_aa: CASSSRDRAEISGANVLTF
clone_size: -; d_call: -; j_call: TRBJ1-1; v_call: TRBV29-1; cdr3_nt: TGCAGCGTCCGAAAGAGTGGACGCAGGAACACTGAAGCTTTCTTT; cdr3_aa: CSVRKSGRRNTEAFF
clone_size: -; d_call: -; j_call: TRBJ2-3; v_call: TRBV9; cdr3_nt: TGTGCCAGCAGCTTTTTAGCTGGTGATACGCAGTATTTT; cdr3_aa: CASSFLAGDTQYF
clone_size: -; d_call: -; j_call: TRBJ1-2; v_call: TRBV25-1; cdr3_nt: TGTGCCAGCAGTGCGGGAGATGGCTACACCTTC; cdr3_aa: CASSAGDGYTF
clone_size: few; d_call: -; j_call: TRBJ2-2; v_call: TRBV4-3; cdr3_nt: TGCGCCAGCAGCCAAATCATTCCCGGGGAGCTGTTTTTT; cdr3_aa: CASSQIIPGELFF
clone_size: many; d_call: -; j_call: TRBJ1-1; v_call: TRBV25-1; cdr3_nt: TGTGCCAGCAGTGAATCCTACACGAACACTGAAGCTTTCTTT; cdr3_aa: CASSESYTNTEAFF
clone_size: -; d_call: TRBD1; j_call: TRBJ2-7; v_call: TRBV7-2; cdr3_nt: TGTGCCAGCAGCTTGGGACAGGGCTTGCGTGAGCAGTACTTC; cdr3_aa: CASSLGQGLREQYF
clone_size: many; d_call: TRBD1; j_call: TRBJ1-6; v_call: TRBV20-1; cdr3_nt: TGCAGTGCAAGGCCCGGGACAGGGGCTGCTTCACCCCTCCACTTT; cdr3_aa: CSARPGTGAASPLHF
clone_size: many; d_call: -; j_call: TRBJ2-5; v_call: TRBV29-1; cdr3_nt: TGCAGCGTTGAGCTCAGGCAAGAGACCCAGTACTTC; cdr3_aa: CSVELRQETQYF
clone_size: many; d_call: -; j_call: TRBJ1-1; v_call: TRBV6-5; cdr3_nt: TGTGCCAGCAGCTTCCCTCTATACATGAACACTGAAGCTTTCTTT; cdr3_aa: CASSFPLYMNTEAFF
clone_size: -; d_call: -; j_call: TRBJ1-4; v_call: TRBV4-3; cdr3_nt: TGCGCCAGCAGCCAAGATAGCGGGGGCACTAATGAAAAACTGTTTTTT; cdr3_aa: CASSQDSGGTNEKLFF